Listed here are 2 T cell receptor beta chains from one sample, sequenced in a study of T cell responses to AZD1222 COVID-19 vaccine. Profiled with immunoSEQ multiplex PCR; TCRdb holds only in-frame clones, not every one. Here the sample spans around 75,000 clones, 88% being singletons. Material: peripheral blood, obtained 28 days after the second dose of the MenACWY control vaccine. The receptor source for this set is an adult who received the MenACWY meningococcal vaccine as a control.

In its sample, this clone was seen once. The V gene is TRBV6-6, the J gene TRBJ1-5; weak D call: TRBD1 (6 bases). This CDR3 is built from 14 residues. Germline-derived CDR1 and CDR2 are MNHNY and SVGAGI (reference sequence). V was cut by 8 bases and J by 5 bases, with 16 bases left in between. The chain's CDR3 is CASGRDTEYQPQHF. The CDR3 nucleotides read TGTGCCAGCGGCCGGGACACCGAATATCAGCCCCAGCATTTT.

This clone was counted between two and nine times. The chain's CDR3 is CASQRGVGGTEAFF. Here the CDR3 DNA reads TGTGCCAGTCAAAGAGGGGTAGGGGGCACTGAAGCTTTCTTT. This chain links TRBV2 with TRBJ1-1; possible D gene TRBD1, 6 bases. The CDR3 covers 14 residues. Germline-derived CDR1 and CDR2 are SNHLY and FYNNEI. Trimming pared 9 bases from V and 4 bases from J, leaving 18 bases between. Full variable domain (outside the CDR3, taken from reference TRBV2 and TRBJ1-1): EPEVTQTPSHQVTQMGQEVILRCVPISNHLYFYWYRQILGQKVEFLVSFYNNEISEKSEIFDDQFSVERPDGSNFTLKIRSTKLEDSAMYFCASQRGVGGTEAFFGQGTRLTVV.